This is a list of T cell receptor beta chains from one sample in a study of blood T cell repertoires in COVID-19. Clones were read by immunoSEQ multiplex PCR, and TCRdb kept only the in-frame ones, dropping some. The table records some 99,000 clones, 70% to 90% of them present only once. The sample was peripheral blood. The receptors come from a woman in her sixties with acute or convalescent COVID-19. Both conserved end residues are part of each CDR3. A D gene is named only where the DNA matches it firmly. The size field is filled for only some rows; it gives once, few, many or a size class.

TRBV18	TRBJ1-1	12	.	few	CASSQRETEAFF	TGTGCCAGCTCACAAAGGGAGACTGAAGCTTTCTTT
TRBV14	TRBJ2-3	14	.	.	CASSQVRDTDTQYF	TGTGCCAGCAGCCAAGTCCGGGACACAGATACGCAGTATTTT
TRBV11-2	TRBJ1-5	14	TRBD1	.	CASSGTGAGQPQHF	TGTGCCAGCAGCGGAACAGGGGCTGGGCAGCCCCAGCATTTT
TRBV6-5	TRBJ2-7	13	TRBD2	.	CASRSGGSYEQYF	TGTGCCTCCCGTAGCGGGGGGTCCTACGAGCAGTACTTC
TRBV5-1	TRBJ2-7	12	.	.	CASSLDGYEQYF	TGCGCCAGCAGCTTGGACGGCTACGAGCAGTACTTC
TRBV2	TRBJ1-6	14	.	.	CASTPGRNESPLHF	TGTGCCAGCACCCCCGGGAGAAATGAGTCACCCCTCCACTTT
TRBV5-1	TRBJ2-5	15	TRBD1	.	CASSFTDRAAKTQYF	TGCGCCAGCAGCTTCACTGACAGGGCCGCAAAGACCCAGTACTTC
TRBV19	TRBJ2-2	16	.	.	CASSMGGTTNTGELFF	TGTGCCAGTAGTATGGGTGGTACTACGAACACCGGGGAGCTGTTTTTT
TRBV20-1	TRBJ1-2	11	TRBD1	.	CSATRTGGYTF	TGCAGTGCTACCAGGACAGGAGGCTACACCTTC
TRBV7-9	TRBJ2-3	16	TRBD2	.	CASSLSLLAGSDTQYF	TGTGCCAGCAGCTTAAGCTTGCTAGCGGGATCAGATACGCAGTATTTT